The count of the clone carrying this T cell receptor beta chain is one. Its target is not known. One end of the junction does not line up with germline, which may come from a read error. As the template, RNA transcripts were used to amplify TCR beta CDR3 regions. First-round RT-PCR relied on HTBI primers, and a second-round multiplex PCR came next. A single record per CDR3 protein comes from TCRdb applying MiXCR to the multiplex PCR reads. The repertoire holds roughly 1.1 million distinct CDR3 sequences, with 35% to 40% as singletons. Germline CDR1 and CDR2: SGDLS and YYNGEE. The CDR3 covers 15 residues. The sample originates from a study of Graves' ophthalmopathy and Graves' hyperthyroidism. Whole-study results and caveats: Its predictions of ophthalmopathy progression gave the model 60% to 71% sensitivity and 72.22% specificity.

This clonotype originated in an adult man with Graves' hyperthyroidism. The material sequenced was peripheral blood or thyroid tissue (not recorded which). The genes are TRBV9 and TRBJ1-1, with D possibly matching TRBD1 (5 bases). CDR3 DNA: TGTGCCGGCAGCGTATCCACCGGGGACTACACTGAAGCTTTCTTT. Translation gives CAGSVSTGDYTEAFF. Together with reference TRBV9 and TRBJ1-1, the CDR3 gives the full variable domain: DSGVTQTPKHLITATGQRVTLRCSPRSGDLSVYWYQQSLDQGLQFLIQYYNGEERAKGNILERFSAQQFPDLHSELNLSSLELGDSALYFCAGSVSTGDYTEAFFGQGTRLTVV.